This T cell receptor (beta chain) was identified during a study of shared clonotypes between healthy human individuals. On the study more broadly: Three plates were used per donor for CD4 naive, three for CD4 memory, two for CD8 naive and one for CD8 memory.

Naive CD8 cells lacked CD45RO, underwent positive selection for CCR7 and left out terminally differentiated effector memory CD45RA+ cells. The donor cohort consisted entirely of Caucasian adults residing in Nashville, Tennessee. The sorted-subset replicate PCRs were given about 200 ng DNA, which is 27,000 or so T cell genomes. TCRdb's table, derived via immunoSEQ multiplex PCR, lists solely in-frame clones and lacks some. The sample yields under 1 million clones, approximately 92% seen once. To note about this clone: The sample has other DNA sequences that encode this CDR3 too.

Trimming took 4 bases from V and 1 from J; bases not matched to a gene: 8. The CDR3 sequence is 15 residues long. Germline lookup yields CDR1 SGHNT and CDR2 YYREEE (reference sequence). The sequenced material came from naive CD8+ T cells sorted from blood. The chain employs TRBV5-4 and TRBJ2-7; 7 bases are shared with TRBD2. This sequence was found in a man younger than 45 in good health. CDR3 sequence: CASSPSGGASYEQYF. The CDR3 DNA follows: TGTGCCAGCAGCCCTAGCGGAGGGGCTTCCTACGAGCAGTACTTC.